The 26 T cell receptor beta chains below all came from one sample that was sequenced in a study of breast tumors, draining lymph nodes, adjacent tissues. TCRdb ran MiXCR on the multiplex PCR reads and lists one entry per CDR3 protein. In the table there are around 140,000 distinct CDR3 sequences, around 22% of which are singletons. Axillary draining lymph nodes of breast cancer patients supplied the node samples. Sequenced sample: axillary lymph node tissue. All receptors derive from a female donor with breast cancer. Some clones in this sample may be carry-over from other donors' samples.

Notes on this clonotype: A much larger clone differs from this one at a single base, so this may be a read error. The chain uses TRBV10-3 and TRBJ1-3, with no clear D. The V gene's germline CDR1 is ENHRY and CDR2 SYGVKD. This CDR3 is built from 14 residues. V was trimmed by 3 bases and J by 0 bases, leaving 6 bases between them. This chain's CDR3 is CAISDWFSGNTIYF. CDR3 DNA sequence: TGTGCCATCAGTGACTGGTTCTCTGGAAACACCATATATTTT.

This clonotype was seen at least ten times. The rearrangement joins TRBV11-3 to TRBJ2-3; 12 nucleotides agree with TRBD2. From germline, CDR1 is SGHNT and CDR2 YENEEA. The CDR3 length is 21 residues. V lost 5 bases and J lost 0; bases outside the gene matches: 18. CDR3 sequence (DNA): TGTGCCAGCAGCGGGAGAGGAGGGCGGACTAGCGGGACAGCTAGCACAGATACGCAGTATTTT. It specifies CASSGRGGRTSGTASTDTQYF.

This clonotype was recorded many times. The V call is TRBV12-3 or TRBV12-4, the J call TRBJ2-7, with unresolved D. The V and J ends lost 2 bases and 2 bases respectively, with 19 bases between them. This CDR3 region has 17 residues. The CDR3 here is CASSLTLRGTQAYEQYF. The CDR3 DNA sequence: TGTGCCAGCAGTTTAACGCTCCGCGGTACTCAGGCCTACGAGCAGTACTTC.

This clonotype was counted many times. This chain joins TRBV11-2 and TRBJ2-5; 11 positions agree with TRBD2. Per germline, CDR1 SGHAT and CDR2 FQNNGV. The CDR3 length is 15 residues. The ends lost 7 bases at V and 5 bases at J; junction bases unmatched: 9. The CDR3 spells CASTVTSGSYETQYF. CDR3 DNA sequence: TGTGCCAGCACCGTTACTAGCGGGAGTTATGAGACCCAGTACTTC.

This clonotype was found many times. The genes are TRBV10-2 and TRBJ2-3, with TRBD2 as a possible D gene (6 bases). The V gene lost 4 bases and the J gene lost 5 bases, with 13 bases spanning the gap. CDR1 and CDR2 (germline): WSHSY, SAAADI. This CDR3 is 14 amino acids long. Here the CDR3 DNA reads TGCGCCAGCAGTGTGGGCGGGATGGAAGATACGCAGTATTTT. Residues: CASSVGGMEDTQYF.

This clonotype was counted ten times or more. V and J are TRBV3-1 and TRBJ1-2, with TRBD1 matching over 8 bases. Per germline, CDR1 LGHDT and CDR2 YNNKEL (reference sequence). CDR3 length: 15 residues. Germline trimming cut 3 bases from V and 4 bases from J; bases unmatched to any gene: 7. CDR3 sequence (DNA): TGTGCCAGCAGCCAGACTCCGGGACAGGTCTATGGCTACACCTTC. Translation gives CASSQTPGQVYGYTF.

The chain recombines TRBV5-8 with TRBJ2-7; 9 bases match TRBD1. There are 15 residues in the CDR3. Germline V CDR1 and CDR2: SGHTS, YDEGEE. With 3 bases clipped from V and 6 bases from J, the junction kept 10 bases outside the gene matches. The CDR3: CASSSQVGQGSEQYF. CDR3 coding DNA: TGTGCCAGCAGCTCGCAAGTGGGACAGGGATCCGAGCAGTACTTC.

The table lists this clonotype with many counts. The rearrangement joins TRBV20-1 to TRBJ1-5; maybe TRBD1 (6 bases). The CDR3 is 14 amino acids. V was clipped by 1 base and J by 6 bases, with 13 bases between them. The V gene's germline CDR1 is DFQATT and CDR2 SNEGSKA (reference sequence). The CDR3 region has the DNA TGCAGTGCTAGAGGAGGGGGGGCGGTTCAGCCCCAGCATTTT. Translated: CSARGGGAVQPQHF.

As concerns this clonotype: A junction end diverges from the germline sequence, so it may reflect a read error. In DNA, the CDR3 is TGCAGCGTTGGAGGAACTAGCGGGAATATCTACGATGAGCAGTTCTTC. It codes for CSVGGTSGNIYDEQFF. The genes are TRBV29-1 and TRBJ2-1; TRBD2 matches at 10 bases. Germline V lookup: CDR1 SQVTM, CDR2 ANQGSEA. The CDR3 is 16 amino acids.

This clonotype was counted at least ten times. The rearrangement joins TRBV27 to TRBJ1-2, with 8 bases fitting TRBD1. This CDR3 is built from 14 residues. The J segment lost 3 bases and the V segment lost 5 bases, leaving 5 bases of the junction unmatched. Germline V gene lookup returns CDR1 MNHEY and CDR2 SMNVEV (reference sequence). CDR3 protein: CASSPTGGYYGYTF. CDR3 DNA: TGTGCCAGCAGTCCAACAGGGGGATACTATGGCTACACCTTC.

Turning to this clonotype: Since a much larger clone is just one base distant, this may be a read error. The chain employs TRBV13 and TRBJ2-1; TRBD2 agrees at 14 bases. J was trimmed by 3 bases and V by 4 bases; bases with no gene match: 8. This CDR3 is 18 amino acids long. Germline V lookup: CDR1 PRHDT, CDR2 FYEKMQ (reference sequence). The CDR3 loop reads CASSSGGTSGGRYNEQFF. The DNA for the CDR3 is TGTGCCAGCAGCTCCGGAGGGACTAGCGGGGGTCGCTACAATGAGCAGTTCTTC.

This clonotype has ten or more counts. This rearrangement joins TRBV20-1 to TRBJ2-1; TRBD2 matches 8 bases. The CDR3 runs to 11 residues. Trimming removed 6 bases from V and 10 bases from J; junction bases left unmatched: 5. From germline, CDR1 is DFQATT and CDR2 SNEGSKA (reference sequence). As DNA, the CDR3 is TGCAGTGCCCTGAAGCGGGAGGAGCAGTTCTTC. Its translation is CSALKREEQFF.

This chain connects TRBV7-9 to TRBJ2-4; D may be TRBD2 (6 bases). The CDR3 is 14 residues long. V lost 5 bases to trimming and J lost 7 bases, with 15 bases between them. Per the germline V gene, CDR1 is SEHNR and CDR2 is FQNEAQ (reference sequence). The CDR3 loop is CASSQTAGGNIQYF. For the CDR3, the DNA is TGTGCCAGCAGCCAGACGGCCGGAGGGAACATTCAGTACTTC.

This clonotype was counted many times. The chain links TRBV7-2 to TRBJ2-2; no clear D gene. CDR3 length: 12 amino acids. The germline V gene has CDR1 SGHTA and CDR2 FQGNSA. Trimming left V 1 base short and J 8 bases short, with 5 bases between. For the CDR3, the DNA is TGTGCCAGCAGCTTAGTCCAGGGGGAGCTGTTTTTT. It is translated as CASSLVQGELFF.

For this clonotype: A much bigger clone sits one base away, suggesting this may be a read error. The rearrangement uses TRBV5-6 and TRBJ1-4, with a possible D match to TRBD1 (5 bases). The CDR3 has 14 residues. The V gene's germline CDR1 is SGHDT and CDR2 YYEEEE. V lost 2 bases and J lost 7, with 12 bases in between. This chain's CDR3 is CASSFRGNTEKLFF. Here the CDR3 DNA reads TGTGCCAGCAGCTTCCGGGGGAATACTGAAAAACTGTTTTTT.

This clonotype has a count of ten or more. The V gene is TRBV9, the J gene TRBJ1-2; the D gene is possibly TRBD1 (6 bases). Germline lookup yields CDR1 SGDLS and CDR2 YYNGEE. CDR3 length: 15 residues. With 0 bases removed from V and 4 bases from J, the gap between germline ends came to 13 bases. This chain's CDR3 is CASSVARGGGYGYTF. The CDR3 coding sequence is TGTGCCAGCAGCGTAGCTCGGGGGGGCGGCTATGGCTACACCTTC.

To note about this clonotype: This could be a read error, since a much larger clone is one nucleotide away. V and J are TRBV3-1 and TRBJ2-7; 9 nucleotides match TRBD2. Unmatched junction bases numbered 4, after V lost 5 bases and J lost 2 bases. CDR3 length equals 14 residues. CDR1 and CDR2 (germline): LGHDT, YNNKEL (reference sequence). CDR3 sequence (DNA): TGTGCCAGCAGCTGGGCTAGCGGGACCTACGAGCAGTACTTC. It is translated as CASSWASGTYEQYF.

The rearrangement joins TRBV3-1 to TRBJ1-3, with a weak D call TRBD1 (6 bases). V was clipped by 4 bases and J by 4 bases, with 17 bases between them. The V gene's germline CDR1 is LGHDT and CDR2 YNNKEL (reference sequence). This CDR3 comprises 16 residues. The CDR3 sequence: CASSRRETGFGNTIYF. In DNA form, the CDR3 reads TGTGCCAGCAGCCGCCGTGAGACAGGATTCGGAAACACCATATATTTT.

This clonotype was detected many times. The rearrangement joins TRBV7-3 to TRBJ1-5; D is unresolved. Germline V lookup: CDR1 SGHTA, CDR2 FQGTGA. V was cut by 5 bases and J by 6 bases, with 11 bases left in between. The CDR3 spans 13 residues. This CDR3 reads CASSADAGQPQHF. Here the CDR3 DNA reads TGTGCCAGCAGCGCCGATGCGGGTCAGCCCCAGCATTTT.

V and J are TRBV28 and TRBJ1-5; a weak D match, TRBD1 (5 bases). Trimming took 5 bases from V and 4 from J, leaving 15 bases between them. Looked up from germline, CDR1 is MDHEN and CDR2 is SYDVKM. There are 15 residues in the CDR3. The chain's CDR3 is CASSAPGPGNQPQHF. In DNA form, the CDR3 reads TGTGCCAGCAGTGCCCCGGGACCTGGGAATCAGCCCCAGCATTTT. Based on the CDR3 plus reference TRBV28 and TRBJ1-5, the full variable domain is DVKVTQSSRYLVKRTGEKVFLECVQDMDHENMFWYRQDPGLGLRLIYFSYDVKMKEKGDIPEGYSVSREKKERFSLILESASTNQTSMYLCASSAPGPGNQPQHFGDGTRLSIL.

This clonotype appeared many times. V and J are TRBV10-2 and TRBJ2-1, with 7 nucleotides matching TRBD2. After removal of 2 bases from V and 3 bases from J, the junction contained 4 bases not matched to a gene. In germline, CDR1 is WSHSY, CDR2 SAAADI. The CDR3 is 15 residues long. The CDR3 loop reads CASSETSAYYNEQFF. CDR3 DNA: TGCGCCAGCAGTGAGACTAGCGCATACTACAATGAGCAGTTCTTC.

This clonotype was detected ten times or more. The chain is built from TRBV9 and TRBJ2-1, with D unclear. The germline V and J ends were trimmed by 4 bases and 2 bases, with 13 bases remaining between them. CDR3 length: 15 residues. The germline CDR1 and CDR2 sequences are SGDLS and YYNGEE. Here the CDR3 reads CASSFRSLPYNEQFF. The CDR3 DNA is TGTGCCAGCAGCTTTCGCAGCTTACCCTACAATGAGCAGTTCTTC.

The count of this clonotype is one. Given a much more abundant clone one base away, this may be a read error. The chain couples TRBV3-1 to TRBJ1-2; D unresolved. The CDR3 is made up of 12 amino acids. Deletions cut 4 bases from V and 7 bases from J, with 10 bases between. Germline V gives CDR1 LGHDT, CDR2 YNNKEL (reference sequence). This chain's CDR3 is CASSRLRAGYTF. The CDR3, as DNA: TGTGCCAGCAGCCGATTACGGGCTGGCTACACCTTC.

At least ten counts were recorded for this clonotype. This chain connects TRBV20-1 to TRBJ2-1, with TRBD2 as a possible D gene (6 bases). Per germline, CDR1 DFQATT and CDR2 SNEGSKA (reference sequence). The V end lost 0 bases, the J end lost 7 bases, and 19 bases lay between the germline ends. The CDR3 is 16 amino acids. CDR3 region: CSARDIREPSENEQFF. The CDR3 DNA follows: TGCAGTGCTAGAGATATCCGGGAGCCATCAGAGAATGAGCAGTTCTTC.

Many counts were recorded for this clonotype. The chain couples TRBV19 to TRBJ2-7; 9 bases line up with TRBD1. The CDR3 contains 16 residues. Germline CDR1 LNHDA, CDR2 SQIVND (reference sequence). The junction had 12 bases not matched to a gene; V was cut back by 6 bases and J by 3 bases. CDR3 coding DNA: TGTGCCAGTAGCACAGCGAGCCCGGGACAGGGCTACGAGCAGTACTTC. Amino acids: CASSTASPGQGYEQYF.

This clonotype was picked up many times. This chain joins TRBV20-1 and TRBJ2-7; 7 bases are shared with TRBD1. Germline values: CDR1 DFQATT, CDR2 SNEGSKA (reference sequence). J lost 1 base, V lost 3 bases, and 0 bases had no gene match. CDR3 length equals 12 residues. The CDR3 here is CSARGQSYEQYF. The DNA of the CDR3 is TGCAGTGCTAGGGGACAGTCCTACGAGCAGTACTTC.